This T cell receptor (beta chain) was captured by sequencing in a study of cytomegalovirus exposure and HLA in healthy donors. A word on this clone: No antigen is known for it.

V was clipped by 5 bases and J by 2 bases; unmatched bases: 5. This CDR3 region has 15 residues. The germline gives CDR1 MNHEY, CDR2 SVGAGI. Points from the study as a whole: Usually a TCR sequence was rare, but some public TCRs were found in many donors.

Measured with immunoSEQ multiplex PCR; TCRdb has only the in-frame clones, and not every one. The table shows under 200,000 clones, with roughly 89% occurring only once. This receptor was identified in a woman between 18 and 30 years old in good health and CMV-seropositive. This chain uses TRBV6-5 with TRBJ1-3, with 8 nucleotides matching TRBD1. The sequencing input was PBMCs. The CDR3 nucleotides are TGTGCCAGCAGTACGACAGGGGACACTGGAAACACCATATATTTT. Residues: CASSTTGDTGNTIYF.